A single sample gave rise to the 27 T cell receptor beta chains below, sequenced in a study of vaccination effects on CD4 cells after COVID-19 (dated by TCRdb to the early 2020s). These receptors are not linked to any known antigen. In the ViraFEST assay, PBMC were stimulated with viral peptide pools, and antigen-specific CD4+ T cell clonotypes were then identified by expansion using TCR sequencing. After more than 9 days of culture, CD4+ T cells were isolated with the EasySep CD4+ T cell isolation kit. Receptor amplification or capture employed the immunoSEQ multiplex PCR assay. Held by TCRdb, this immuneACCESS table contains in-frame sequences only and omits some clones. Under half of the omission traces to an unresolved V gene where checked; the cause of the rest is unknown. Here the sample has approximately 54,000 clones; around 85% occur a single time. The ten largest clones capture about 2.4% of the sample.

Sequencing was performed on CD4+ T cells from PBMCs cultured with HCoV-229E spike peptides, taken before COVID-19 vaccination. The cell subset or site label, read with the paper, signifies: HCoV-229E spike overlapping peptide pool stimulation. These receptors originate from a human donor who received a COVID-19 vaccine.

This chain links TRBV28 with TRBJ1-1; D is undetermined. Germline V gives CDR1 MDHEN, CDR2 SYDVKM. The CDR3 sequence is 12 residues long. V was cut by 2 bases and J by 1 base, with 2 bases left in between. Here the CDR3 DNA reads TGTGCCAGCAGTTTAAGGAACACTGAAGCTTTCTTT. Translating gives CASSLRNTEAFF.

V and J are TRBV5-1 and TRBJ2-1; 11 bases agree with TRBD2. The germline V gene has CDR1 SGHRS and CDR2 YFSETQ. The ends lost 0 bases at V and 4 bases at J; junction bases unmatched: 6. The CDR3 is made up of 17 amino acids. DNA for the CDR3: TGCGCCAGCAGCTTGGCCTACGTAGCGGGGGGGTACAATGAGCAGTTCTTC. Translating it yields CASSLAYVAGGYNEQFF.

J is TRBJ2-3 and V is TRBV19, with D unclear. CDR3 length: 13 amino acids. Trimming left V 1 base short and J 7 bases short, with 9 bases between. CDR1 and CDR2 (germline): LNHDA, SQIVND (reference sequence). The CDR3 is CASSIVGANTQYF. In nucleotides, the CDR3 is TGTGCCAGTAGTATAGTGGGCGCCAATACGCAGTATTTT.

The chain uses TRBV6-5 and TRBJ2-3; D tentatively reads TRBD1 or TRBD2 (5 bases each). Germline loops: CDR1 MNHEY, CDR2 SVGAGI. The V end lost 0 bases, the J end lost 4 bases, and 11 bases lay between the germline ends. The CDR3 totals 15 residues. The CDR3 spells CASSYSRDRADTQYF. Here the CDR3 DNA reads TGTGCCAGCAGTTACTCGAGGGACCGGGCAGATACGCAGTATTTT.

This clone turned up a few times. The V gene is TRBV30, the J gene TRBJ1-2; D unresolved. Germline values: CDR1 GTSNPN, CDR2 SVGIG (reference sequence). The CDR3 spans 13 residues. Trimming removed 0 bases from V and 6 bases from J, with 11 bases in between. CDR3 nucleotides: TGTGCCTGGAGTGTACTTGGCACAAATGGCTACACCTTC. Its translation is CAWSVLGTNGYTF.

There are a few counts of this clone. This chain uses TRBV2 with TRBJ2-5; weak D call: TRBD1 (6 bases). The CDR3 contains 15 residues. CDR1 and CDR2 from the germline V gene are SNHLY and FYNNEI. V was trimmed by 8 bases and J by 1 base, leaving 17 bases between them. The CDR3 region has the DNA TGTGCCAGCGATCGGGACACTGGGATCCAAGAGACCCAGTACTTC. Encoded protein: CASDRDTGIQETQYF. Supplemented by reference TRBV2 and TRBJ2-5, the full variable domain reads EPEVTQTPSHQVTQMGQEVILRCVPISNHLYFYWYRQILGQKVEFLVSFYNNEISEKSEIFDDQFSVERPDGSNFTLKIRSTKLEDSAMYFCASDRDTGIQETQYFGPGTRLLVL.

The gene calls are TRBV9 and TRBJ1-4; TRBD1 aligns across 9 bases. Germline V lookup: CDR1 SGDLS, CDR2 YYNGEE. V lost 4 bases and J lost 7; bases outside the gene matches: 11. The CDR3 is 16 amino acids. In nucleotides, the CDR3 is TGTGCCAGCAGCCAGACCACCGGACAGGGGACTGAAAAACTGTTTTTT. Translation: CASSQTTGQGTEKLFF.

The CDR3 protein is CATSTGGPLGNEKLFF. The CDR3 DNA is TGTGCCACCAGCACAGGGGGACCGCTCGGGAATGAAAAACTGTTTTTT. The rearrangement joins TRBV15 to TRBJ1-4; 7 bases are shared with TRBD1. The V segment lost 4 bases and the J segment 5 bases; nucleotides outside the gene matches: 10. The CDR3 extends over 16 amino acids. From germline, CDR1 is LNHNV and CDR2 YYDKDF (reference sequence).

V and J are TRBV4-1 and TRBJ1-1, with a tentative D call TRBD1 (5 bases). The germline V gene encodes CDR1 MGHRA and CDR2 YSYEKL. The CDR3 loop spans 15 amino acids. V lost 4 bases, J lost 0 bases, and 12 bases lay in between. CDR3 protein: CASSPGRDLNTEAFF. Here the CDR3 DNA reads TGCGCCAGCAGCCCAGGACGGGACTTGAACACTGAAGCTTTCTTT.

This clone has just a few counts. The chain recombines TRBV7-9 with TRBJ2-2, with no clear D. V dropped 3 bases and J dropped 2 bases, with 10 bases sitting between them. The CDR3 length is 15 residues. The V gene's germline CDR1 is SEHNR and CDR2 FQNEAQ (reference sequence). CDR3 loop: CASSLGRLNTGELFF. As DNA, the CDR3 is TGTGCCAGCAGCTTGGGCAGATTAAACACCGGGGAGCTGTTTTTT. Full variable domain (missing parts from reference TRBV7-9 and TRBJ2-2): DTGVSQNPRHKITKRGQNVTFRCDPISEHNRLYWYRQTLGQGPEFLTYFQNEAQLEKSRLLSDRFSAERPKGSFSTLEIQRTEQGDSAMYLCASSLGRLNTGELFFGEGSRLTVL.

This chain links TRBV12-3 or TRBV12-4 with TRBJ1-3; D is unresolved. The CDR3 covers 13 residues. V lost 5 bases to trimming and J lost 0 bases, with 5 bases between them. The CDR3 coding sequence is TGTGCCAGCAGTGCAGGCTCTGGAAACACCATATATTTT. Translation: CASSAGSGNTIYF.

The chain combines TRBV25-1 with TRBJ2-5, with TRBD2 matching over 7 bases. CDR1 and CDR2 (germline): MGHDK, SYGVNS. The CDR3 consists of 17 residues. Trimming removed 3 bases from V and 1 base from J; junction bases left unmatched: 11. CDR3 sequence reads: CASSDSLGLGPQETQYF. The CDR3, as DNA: TGTGCCAGCAGTGACAGCTTAGGACTAGGTCCCCAAGAGACCCAGTACTTC.

This sequence joins TRBV2 and TRBJ1-1; D remains ambiguous. CDR1 is SNHLY, CDR2 FYNNEI, per germline. The CDR3 totals 13 residues. V shed 4 bases and J shed 0 bases, with 6 bases lying between them. The chain's CDR3 is CASSGHLNTEAFF. CDR3 in DNA: TGTGCCAGCAGTGGACACCTGAACACTGAAGCTTTCTTT.

The CDR3, as DNA: TGTGCCAGCAGCGAGCGAGGACCCTCTGGAAACACCATATATTTT. This encodes CASSERGPSGNTIYF. The chain uses TRBV5-5 and TRBJ1-3, with D hard to call. CDR1 SGHKS and CDR2 YYEKEE come from the germline V gene (reference sequence). The CDR3 is 15 amino acids. V shed 4 bases and J shed 0 bases, with 11 bases lying between them. Looking up the rest from reference TRBV5-5 and TRBJ1-3 gives the full variable domain: DAGVTQSPTHLIKTRGQQVTLRCSPISGHKSVSWYQQVLGQGPQFIFQYYEKEERGRGNFPDRFSARQFPNYSSELNVNALLLGDSALYLCASSERGPSGNTIYFGEGSWLTVV.

CDR3 loop: CASSQTSGGLVGTQYF. The CDR3 bases are TGTGCCAGCAGCCAGACTAGCGGGGGGTTGGTAGGGACCCAGTACTTC. The chain links TRBV7-3 to TRBJ2-5; TRBD2 agrees at 13 bases. Germline CDR1 is SGHTA and CDR2 is FQGTGA. CDR3 size: 16 residues. After removal of 5 bases from V and 7 bases from J, the junction contained 10 bases not matched to a gene.

The chain couples TRBV18 to TRBJ2-1; 13 bases match TRBD2. V lost 3 bases and J lost 9; bases outside the gene matches: 5. This CDR3 comprises 15 residues. Germline V gives CDR1 KGHSH, CDR2 LQKENI. CDR3 nucleotide sequence: TGTGCCAGCTCACCTACTAGCGGGGGGGACTCTGAGCAGTTCTTC. It codes for CASSPTSGGDSEQFF. The full variable domain, completed using reference TRBV18 and TRBJ2-1, is NAGVMQNPRHLVRRRGQEARLRCSPMKGHSHVYWYRQLPEEGLKFMVYLQKENIIDESGMPKERFSAEFPKEGPSILRIQQVVRGDSAAYFCASSPTSGGDSEQFFGPGTRLTVL.

The V and J genes are TRBV5-1 and TRBJ2-2; D possibly uses TRBD1 or TRBD2 (5 bases each). CDR3 length: 14 residues. V shed 0 bases and J shed 5 bases, with 8 bases lying between them. From germline, CDR1 is SGHRS and CDR2 YFSETQ. The CDR3 DNA follows: TGCGCCAGCAGCTTGGATGGGGGTACCGGGGAGCTGTTTTTT. Its translation: CASSLDGGTGELFF.

This clone was seen only once. The genes are TRBV4-3 and TRBJ1-2; no clear D. The length of the CDR3 is 14 residues. V was pared by 0 bases and J by 9 bases, with 14 bases between. Germline loops: CDR1 LGHNA, CDR2 YSLEER. This CDR3 reads CASSQDWEGRSYTF. In DNA form, the CDR3 reads TGCGCCAGCAGCCAAGATTGGGAGGGTCGAAGCTACACCTTC.

The J gene is TRBJ1-6, the V gene TRBV6-5; D gene ambiguous. Between the trimmed V and J ends, which lost 5 bases and 0 bases, there was a span of 8 bases. The CDR3 contains 15 residues. Germline CDR1 MNHEY, CDR2 SVGAGI. The CDR3 DNA is TGTGCCAGCAGTCAGTCGAGCTCCTATAATTCACCCCTCCACTTT. Amino acid sequence: CASSQSSSYNSPLHF.

V gene TRBV7-7 combines with J gene TRBJ2-2; D unclear. V was cut by 1 base and J by 0 bases, with 9 bases left in between. CDR3 size: 16 residues. The germline gives CDR1 SSHAT, CDR2 FNYEAQ (reference sequence). CDR3 region: CASSLVGGSNTGELFF. CDR3 DNA: TGTGCCAGCAGCTTAGTGGGCGGTTCGAACACCGGGGAGCTGTTTTTT.

This chain links TRBV6-2 or TRBV6-3 with TRBJ2-5; tentatively, D is TRBD1 (5 bases). The length of the CDR3 is 16 residues. CDR1 is MNHEY, CDR2 SVGEGT, per germline. The ends were cut back, 4 bases at V and 1 base at J, with 16 bases in the middle. The CDR3 reads CASSSNRVTVQETQYF. The DNA for the CDR3 is TGTGCCAGCAGTTCGAATCGGGTGACAGTCCAAGAGACCCAGTACTTC.

The rearrangement links TRBV2 to TRBJ1-4; D is perhaps TRBD1 (6 bases). Germline CDR1 and CDR2: SNHLY and FYNNEI. V was cut by 6 bases and J by 6 bases, with 14 bases left in between. The CDR3 covers 14 residues. The CDR3 reads CASSGGTGYEKLFF. CDR3 DNA: TGTGCCAGCAGCGGGGGAACAGGGTATGAAAAACTGTTTTTT.

This clone was detected only once. V usage is TRBV2 and J usage is TRBJ2-3; the D gene is possibly TRBD2 (5 bases). V dropped 6 bases and J dropped 1 base, with 14 bases sitting between them. CDR1 is SNHLY, CDR2 FYNNEI, per germline. CDR3 length equals 15 residues. CDR3 region: CASSPGSFGTDTQYF. DNA of the CDR3: TGTGCCAGCAGCCCGGGGTCCTTTGGCACAGATACGCAGTATTTT.

This clone was detected only a few times. The CDR3 bases are TGTGCCAGCAGTTCAAACAGGGAAGGGCCCGAGCAGTACGTC. Translation gives CASSSNREGPEQYV. The rearrangement links TRBV27 to TRBJ2-7; a possible D gene is TRBD1 (6 bases). Germline V gives CDR1 MNHEY, CDR2 SMNVEV (reference sequence). V gave up 4 bases and J gave up 6 bases, with 16 bases separating them. There are 14 residues in the CDR3.

V usage is TRBV5-1 and J usage is TRBJ2-3; D unresolved. The CDR3 extends over 14 amino acids. The V end was cut by 4 bases, the J end by 2 bases, with 11 bases between. The germline gives CDR1 SGHRS, CDR2 YFSETQ. CDR3 sequence reads: CASSEGANTDTQYF. CDR3 DNA sequence: TGCGCCAGCAGCGAAGGTGCTAACACAGATACGCAGTATTTT.

This clone was counted once. The chain couples TRBV7-2 to TRBJ1-4; maybe TRBD1 (5 bases). Germline values: CDR1 SGHTA, CDR2 FQGNSA. Trimming left V 1 base short and J 9 bases short, with 9 bases between. The CDR3 is made up of 13 amino acids. DNA for the CDR3: TGTGCCAGCAGCTTAGGTCCGGGACAAAAACTGTTTTTT. Amino acid sequence: CASSLGPGQKLFF.

The chain recombines TRBV29-1 with TRBJ2-2; 10 bases are shared with TRBD1. With V trimmed by 6 bases and J by 6 bases, 7 bases remained unmatched. The CDR3 spans 14 residues. The germline V gene has CDR1 SQVTM and CDR2 ANQGSEA. The CDR3 DNA reads as TGCAGCGTGGAGGACAGGGGGTCATCCGGGGAGCTGTTTTTT. This codes for CSVEDRGSSGELFF.